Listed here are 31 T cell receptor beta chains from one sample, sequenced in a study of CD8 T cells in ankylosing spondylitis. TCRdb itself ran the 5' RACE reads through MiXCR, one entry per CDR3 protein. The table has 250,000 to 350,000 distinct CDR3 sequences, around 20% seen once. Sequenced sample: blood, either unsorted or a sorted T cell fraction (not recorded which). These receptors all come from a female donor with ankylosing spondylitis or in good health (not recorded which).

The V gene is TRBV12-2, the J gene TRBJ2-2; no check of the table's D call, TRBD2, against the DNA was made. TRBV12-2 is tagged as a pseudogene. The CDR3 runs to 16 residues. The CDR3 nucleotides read TGTGCAAGTCGCTTAGCAGAAGCGGGAGTAGCCGGGGAGCTGTTTTTT. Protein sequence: CASRLAEAGVAGELFF.

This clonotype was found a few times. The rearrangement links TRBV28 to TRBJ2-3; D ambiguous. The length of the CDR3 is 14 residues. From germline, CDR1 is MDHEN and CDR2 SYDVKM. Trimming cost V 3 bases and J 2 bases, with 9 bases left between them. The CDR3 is CASSLGTYTDTQYF. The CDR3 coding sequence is TGTGCCAGCAGTTTGGGCACATACACAGATACGCAGTATTTT.

The CDR3 spells CSARTASGSVSYEQYF. The CDR3 coding sequence is TGCAGTGCTAGAACGGCTAGCGGGAGTGTTTCCTACGAGCAGTACTTC. The V and J genes are TRBV20-1 and TRBJ2-7; 10 bases align to TRBD2. Germline V CDR1 and CDR2: DFQATT, SNEGSKA (reference sequence). V shed 2 bases, J shed 1 base, and the junction held 8 bases outside the gene matches. The CDR3 is 16 residues long.

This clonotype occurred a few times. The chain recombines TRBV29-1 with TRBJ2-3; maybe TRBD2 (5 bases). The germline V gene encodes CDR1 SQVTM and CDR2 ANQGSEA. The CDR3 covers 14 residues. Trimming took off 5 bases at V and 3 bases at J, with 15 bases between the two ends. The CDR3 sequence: CSVLPRAQTDTQYF. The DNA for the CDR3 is TGCAGCGTTTTGCCGAGGGCCCAGACAGATACGCAGTATTTT.

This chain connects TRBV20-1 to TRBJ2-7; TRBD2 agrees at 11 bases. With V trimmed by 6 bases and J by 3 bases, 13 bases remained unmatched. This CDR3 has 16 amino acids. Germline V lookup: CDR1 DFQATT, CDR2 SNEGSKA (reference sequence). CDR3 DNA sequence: TGCAGTGCCACCCAGTCCCTAGCGGGGGGCGTCTACGAGCAGTACTTC. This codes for CSATQSLAGGVYEQYF.

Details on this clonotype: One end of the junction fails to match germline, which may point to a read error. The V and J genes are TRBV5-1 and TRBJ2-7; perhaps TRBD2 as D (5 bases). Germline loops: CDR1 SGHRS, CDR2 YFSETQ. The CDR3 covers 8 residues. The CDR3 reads CASTRGSF. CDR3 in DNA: TGCGCCAGTACGAGAGGGTCCTTC.

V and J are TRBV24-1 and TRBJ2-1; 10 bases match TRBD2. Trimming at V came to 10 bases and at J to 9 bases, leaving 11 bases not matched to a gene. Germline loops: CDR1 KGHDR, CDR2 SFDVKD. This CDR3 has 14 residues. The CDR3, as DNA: TGTGCCACAAGTCTCAGCGGGAGGGCCGGTGAGCAGTTCTTC. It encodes CATSLSGRAGEQFF.

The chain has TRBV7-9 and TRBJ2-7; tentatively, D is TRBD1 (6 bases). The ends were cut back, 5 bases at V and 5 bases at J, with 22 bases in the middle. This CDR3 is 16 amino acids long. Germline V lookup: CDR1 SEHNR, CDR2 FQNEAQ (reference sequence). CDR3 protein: CASSTDKRGFVHEQYF. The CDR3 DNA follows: TGTGCCAGCAGCACTGACAAAAGGGGGTTCGTCCACGAGCAGTACTTC. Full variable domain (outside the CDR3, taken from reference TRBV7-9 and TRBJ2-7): DTGVSQNPRHKITKRGQNVTFRCDPISEHNRLYWYRQTLGQGPEFLTYFQNEAQLEKSRLLSDRFSAERPKGSFSTLEIQRTEQGDSAMYLCASSTDKRGFVHEQYFGPGTRLTVT.

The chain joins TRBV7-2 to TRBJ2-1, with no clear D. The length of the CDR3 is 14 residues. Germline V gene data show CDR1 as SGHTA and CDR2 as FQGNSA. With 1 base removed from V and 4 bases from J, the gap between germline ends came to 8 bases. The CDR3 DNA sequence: TGTGCCAGCAGCTTAGTCGGGCCTTACAATGAGCAGTTCTTC. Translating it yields CASSLVGPYNEQFF.

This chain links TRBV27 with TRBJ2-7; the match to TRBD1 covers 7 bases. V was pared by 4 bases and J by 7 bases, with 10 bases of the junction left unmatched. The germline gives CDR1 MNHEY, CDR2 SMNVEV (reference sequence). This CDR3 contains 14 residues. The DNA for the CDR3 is TGTGCCAGCAGTTCCGACAGGGCCCAGGGAGAGCAGTACTTC. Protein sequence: CASSSDRAQGEQYF.

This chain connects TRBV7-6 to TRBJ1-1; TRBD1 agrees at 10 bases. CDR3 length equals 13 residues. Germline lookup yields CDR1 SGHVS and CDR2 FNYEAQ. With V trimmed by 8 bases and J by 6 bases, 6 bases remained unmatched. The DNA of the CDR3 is TGTGCCAGCCCCGGGACAGGGGACTCTGAAGCTTTCTTT. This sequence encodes CASPGTGDSEAFF. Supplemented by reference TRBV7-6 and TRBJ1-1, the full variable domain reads GAGVSQSPRYKVTKRGQDVALRCDPISGHVSLYWYRQALGQGPEFLTYFNYEAQQDKSGLPNDRFSAERPEGSISTLTIQRTEQRDSAMYRCASPGTGDSEAFFGQGTRLTVV.

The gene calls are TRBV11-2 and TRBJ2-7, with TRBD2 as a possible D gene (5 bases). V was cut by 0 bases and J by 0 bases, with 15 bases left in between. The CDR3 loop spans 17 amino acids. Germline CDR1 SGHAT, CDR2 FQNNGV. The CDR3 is CASSLDRRTGSSYEQYF. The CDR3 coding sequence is TGTGCCAGCAGCTTAGATCGTAGGACTGGGAGCTCCTACGAGCAGTACTTC. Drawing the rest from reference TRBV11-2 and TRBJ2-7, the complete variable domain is EAGVAQSPRYKIIEKRQSVAFWCNPISGHATLYWYQQILGQGPKLLIQFQNNGVVDDSQLPKDRFSAERLKGVDSTLKIQPAKLEDSAVYLCASSLDRRTGSSYEQYFGPGTRLTVT.

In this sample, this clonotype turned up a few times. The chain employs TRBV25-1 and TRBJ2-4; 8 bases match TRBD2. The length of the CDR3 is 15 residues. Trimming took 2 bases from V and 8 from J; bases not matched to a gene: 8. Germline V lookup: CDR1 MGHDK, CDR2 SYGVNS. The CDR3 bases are TGTGCCAGCAGTGAAACGGCGGGAGGTCTTGACATTCAGTACTTC. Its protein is CASSETAGGLDIQYF.

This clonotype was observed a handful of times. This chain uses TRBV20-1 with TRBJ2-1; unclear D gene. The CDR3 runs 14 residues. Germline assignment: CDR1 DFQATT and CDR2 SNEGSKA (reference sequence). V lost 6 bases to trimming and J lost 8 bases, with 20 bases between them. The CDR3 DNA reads TGCAGTGCCCGCCTTATCTCGCCCCTCGATGAGCAGTTCTTC. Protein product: CSARLISPLDEQFF.

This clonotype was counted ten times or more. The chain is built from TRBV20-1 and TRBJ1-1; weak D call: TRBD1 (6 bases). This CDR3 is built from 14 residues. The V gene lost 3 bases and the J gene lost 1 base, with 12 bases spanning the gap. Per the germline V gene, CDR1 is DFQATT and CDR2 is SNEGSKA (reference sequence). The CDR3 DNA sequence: TGCAGTGCTAGGCAGGGGACGAGGAACACTGAAGCTTTCTTT. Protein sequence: CSARQGTRNTEAFF.

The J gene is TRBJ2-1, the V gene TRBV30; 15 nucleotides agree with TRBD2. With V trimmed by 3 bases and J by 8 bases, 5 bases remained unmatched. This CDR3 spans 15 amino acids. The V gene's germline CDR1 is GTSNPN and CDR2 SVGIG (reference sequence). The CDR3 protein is CAWRGTSGRSYEQFF. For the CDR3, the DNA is TGTGCCTGGAGGGGGACTAGCGGGAGGTCCTATGAGCAGTTCTTC.

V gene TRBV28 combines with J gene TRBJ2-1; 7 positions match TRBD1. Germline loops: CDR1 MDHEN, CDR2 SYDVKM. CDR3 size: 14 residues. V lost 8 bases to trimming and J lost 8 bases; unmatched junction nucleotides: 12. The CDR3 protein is CASGYEGGEDEQFF. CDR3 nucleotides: TGTGCCAGCGGATATGAAGGGGGCGAGGATGAGCAGTTCTTC. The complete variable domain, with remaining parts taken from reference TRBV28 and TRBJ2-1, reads DVKVTQSSRYLVKRTGEKVFLECVQDMDHENMFWYRQDPGLGLRLIYFSYDVKMKEKGDIPEGYSVSREKKERFSLILESASTNQTSMYLCASGYEGGEDEQFFGPGTRLTVL.

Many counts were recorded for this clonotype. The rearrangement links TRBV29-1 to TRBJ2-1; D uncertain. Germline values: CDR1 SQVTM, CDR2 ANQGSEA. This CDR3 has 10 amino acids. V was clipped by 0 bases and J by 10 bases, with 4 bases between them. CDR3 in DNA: TGCAGCGTTGAAGAGATCGAGCAGTTCTTC. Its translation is CSVEEIEQFF.

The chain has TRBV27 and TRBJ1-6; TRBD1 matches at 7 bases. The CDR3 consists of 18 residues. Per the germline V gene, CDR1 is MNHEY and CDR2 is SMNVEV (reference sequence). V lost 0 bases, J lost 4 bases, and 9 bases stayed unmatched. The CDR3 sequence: CASSLSSPGQIYNSPLHF. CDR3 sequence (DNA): TGTGCCAGCAGTTTATCCAGCCCGGGACAGATTTATAATTCACCCCTCCACTTT.

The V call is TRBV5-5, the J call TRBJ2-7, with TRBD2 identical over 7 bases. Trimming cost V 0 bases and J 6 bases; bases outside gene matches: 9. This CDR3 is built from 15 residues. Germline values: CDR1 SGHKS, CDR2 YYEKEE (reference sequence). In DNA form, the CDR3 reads TGTGCCAGCAGCTTGGCCCTTTTTGGGGAGGGCGAGCAGTACTTC. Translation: CASSLALFGEGEQYF.

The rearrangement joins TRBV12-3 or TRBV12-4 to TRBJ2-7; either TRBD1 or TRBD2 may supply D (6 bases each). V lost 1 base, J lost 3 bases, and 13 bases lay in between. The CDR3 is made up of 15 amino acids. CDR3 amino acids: CASSLGGGTFYEQYF. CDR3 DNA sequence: TGTGCCAGCAGTTTAGGAGGGGGGACTTTCTACGAGCAGTACTTC.

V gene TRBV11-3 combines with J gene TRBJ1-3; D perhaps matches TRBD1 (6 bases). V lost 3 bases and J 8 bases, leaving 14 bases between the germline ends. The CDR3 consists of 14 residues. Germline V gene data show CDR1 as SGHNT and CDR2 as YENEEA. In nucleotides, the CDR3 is TGTGCCAGCAGCTTCGGATCCAGGGGTGACACCATATATTTT. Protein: CASSFGSRGDTIYF.

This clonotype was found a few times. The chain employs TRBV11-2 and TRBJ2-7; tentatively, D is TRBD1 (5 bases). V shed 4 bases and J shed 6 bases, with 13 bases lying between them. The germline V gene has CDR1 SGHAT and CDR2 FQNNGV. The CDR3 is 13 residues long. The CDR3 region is CASSSALQGEQYF. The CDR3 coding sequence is TGTGCCAGCAGCTCCGCTCTGCAGGGCGAGCAGTACTTC. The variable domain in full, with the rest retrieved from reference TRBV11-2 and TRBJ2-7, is EAGVAQSPRYKIIEKRQSVAFWCNPISGHATLYWYQQILGQGPKLLIQFQNNGVVDDSQLPKDRFSAERLKGVDSTLKIQPAKLEDSAVYLCASSSALQGEQYFGPGTRLTVT.

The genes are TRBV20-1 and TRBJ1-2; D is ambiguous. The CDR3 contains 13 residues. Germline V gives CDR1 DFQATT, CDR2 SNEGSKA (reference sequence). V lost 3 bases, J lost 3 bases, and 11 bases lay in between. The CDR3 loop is CSASLGRDYGYTF. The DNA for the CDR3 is TGCAGTGCTAGTTTGGGAAGGGACTATGGCTACACCTTC.

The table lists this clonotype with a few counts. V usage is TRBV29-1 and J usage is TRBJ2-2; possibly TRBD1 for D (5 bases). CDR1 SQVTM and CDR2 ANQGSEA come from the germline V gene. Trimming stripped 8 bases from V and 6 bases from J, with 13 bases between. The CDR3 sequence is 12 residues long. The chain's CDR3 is CSQATGSGELFF. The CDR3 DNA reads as TGCAGCCAGGCAACAGGTTCCGGGGAGCTGTTTTTT.

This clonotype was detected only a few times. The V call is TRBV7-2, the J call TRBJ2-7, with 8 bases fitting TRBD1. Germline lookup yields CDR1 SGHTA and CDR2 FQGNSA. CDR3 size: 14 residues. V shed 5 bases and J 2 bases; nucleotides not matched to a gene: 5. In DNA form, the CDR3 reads TGTGCCAGCAGCCCGCGGACAGGGCCCTACGAGCAGTACTTC. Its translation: CASSPRTGPYEQYF. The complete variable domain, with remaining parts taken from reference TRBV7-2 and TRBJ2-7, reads GAGVSQSPSNKVTEKGKDVELRCDPISGHTALYWYRQSLGQGLEFLIYFQGNSAPDKSGLPSDRFSAERTGGSVSTLTIQRTQQEDSAVYLCASSPRTGPYEQYFGPGTRLTVT.

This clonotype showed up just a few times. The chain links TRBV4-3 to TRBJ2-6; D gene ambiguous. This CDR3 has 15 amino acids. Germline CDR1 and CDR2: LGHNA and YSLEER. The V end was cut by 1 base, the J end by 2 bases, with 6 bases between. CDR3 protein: CASSQVGAGANVLTF. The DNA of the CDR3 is TGCGCCAGCAGCCAAGTTGGTGCTGGGGCCAACGTCCTGACTTTC.

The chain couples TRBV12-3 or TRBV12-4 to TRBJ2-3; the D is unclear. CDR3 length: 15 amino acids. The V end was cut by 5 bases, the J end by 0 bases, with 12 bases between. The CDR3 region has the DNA TGTGCCAGCAGTCCCGCCGGGCGGAGCACAGATACGCAGTATTTT. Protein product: CASSPAGRSTDTQYF.

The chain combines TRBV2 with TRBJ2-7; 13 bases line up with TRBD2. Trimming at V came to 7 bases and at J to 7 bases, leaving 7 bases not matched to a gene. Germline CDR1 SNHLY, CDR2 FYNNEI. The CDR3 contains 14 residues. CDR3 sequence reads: CASIPGLAGNEQYF. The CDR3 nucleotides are TGTGCCAGCATCCCGGGACTAGCGGGAAATGAGCAGTACTTC.

CDR3 region: CASSLHRIRPYNEQFF. The DNA for the CDR3 is TGTGCCAGCAGCTTACACAGGATCCGGCCCTACAATGAGCAGTTCTTC. The chain combines TRBV7-8 with TRBJ2-1; weak D call: TRBD1 (5 bases). Per the germline V gene, CDR1 is SGHVS and CDR2 is FQNEAQ. The CDR3 sequence is 16 residues long. Trimming pared 2 bases from V and 2 bases from J, leaving 13 bases between.

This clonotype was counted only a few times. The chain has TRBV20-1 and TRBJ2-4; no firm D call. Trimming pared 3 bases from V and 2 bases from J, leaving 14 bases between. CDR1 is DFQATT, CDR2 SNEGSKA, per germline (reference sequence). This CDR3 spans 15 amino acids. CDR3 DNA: TGCAGTGCTAGGCCAAACTTTATTTCCAAAAACATTCAGTACTTC. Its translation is CSARPNFISKNIQYF.